This T cell receptor beta chain appears in the sequencing data of a study of tissue T cells after allogeneic stem cell transplantation. On the study more broadly: Patients with graft-versus-host disease had grafts: four unmodified, three CD34-selected and T-cell-depleted. Study outcomes and limitations: Across patients, clones rarely overlapped, yet motif clusters were shared tissue-specifically.

Looked up from germline, CDR1 is MNHEY and CDR2 is SVGAGI. This CDR3 comprises 14 residues. V gave up 7 bases and J gave up 4 bases; unmatched junction bases: 8. Clones were read by immunoSEQ multiplex PCR, and TCRdb kept only the in-frame ones, dropping some. The sample gives 500 to 550 clones, 50% to 75% of which show up once; approximately 53% is in the top ten. Steroid-refractory graft-versus-host disease after allogeneic hematopoietic cell transplant qualified adults for prospective research-autopsy enrollment. Comments on this clone: Its antigen is currently unknown.

This sequence originates from a female patient aged 35 to 69 with steroid-refractory graft-versus-host disease after an allogeneic stem cell transplant. T cells may partly derive from the graft donor. The rearrangement joins TRBV6-5 to TRBJ2-7; 9 nucleotides line up with TRBD1. This specimen consisted of spleen tissue, obtained at autopsy. The CDR3 region is CASTPDRGGYEQYF. DNA for the CDR3: TGTGCCAGCACCCCGGACAGGGGAGGATACGAGCAGTACTTC.